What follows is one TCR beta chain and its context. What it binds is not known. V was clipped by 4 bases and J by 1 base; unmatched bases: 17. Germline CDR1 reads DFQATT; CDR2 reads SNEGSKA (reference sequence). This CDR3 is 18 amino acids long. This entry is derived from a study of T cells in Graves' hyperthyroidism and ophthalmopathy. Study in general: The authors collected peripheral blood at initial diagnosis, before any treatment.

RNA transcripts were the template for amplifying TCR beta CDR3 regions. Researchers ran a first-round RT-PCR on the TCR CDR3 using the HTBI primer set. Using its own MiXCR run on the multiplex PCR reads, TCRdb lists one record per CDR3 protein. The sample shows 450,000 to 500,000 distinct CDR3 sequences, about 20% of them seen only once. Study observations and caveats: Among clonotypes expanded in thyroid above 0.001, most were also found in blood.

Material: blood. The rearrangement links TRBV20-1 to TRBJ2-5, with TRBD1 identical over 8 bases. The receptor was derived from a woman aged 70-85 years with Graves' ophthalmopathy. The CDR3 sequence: CSAKGTGLEGWVQETQYF. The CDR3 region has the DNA TGCAGTGCTAAGGGGACAGGCCTAGAAGGGTGGGTCCAAGAGACCCAGTACTTC.